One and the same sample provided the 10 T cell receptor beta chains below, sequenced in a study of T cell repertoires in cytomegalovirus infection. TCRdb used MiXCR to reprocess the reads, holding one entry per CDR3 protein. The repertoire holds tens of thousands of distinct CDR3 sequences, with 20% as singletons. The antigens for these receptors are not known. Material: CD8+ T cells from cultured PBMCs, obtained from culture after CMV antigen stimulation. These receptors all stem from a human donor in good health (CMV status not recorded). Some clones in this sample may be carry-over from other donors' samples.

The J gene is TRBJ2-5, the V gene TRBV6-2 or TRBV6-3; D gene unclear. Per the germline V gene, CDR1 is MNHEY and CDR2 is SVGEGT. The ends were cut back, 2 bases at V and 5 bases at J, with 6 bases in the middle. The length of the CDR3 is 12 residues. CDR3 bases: TGTGCCAGCAGTTACCCGCCCGAGACCCAGTACTTC. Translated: CASSYPPETQYF.

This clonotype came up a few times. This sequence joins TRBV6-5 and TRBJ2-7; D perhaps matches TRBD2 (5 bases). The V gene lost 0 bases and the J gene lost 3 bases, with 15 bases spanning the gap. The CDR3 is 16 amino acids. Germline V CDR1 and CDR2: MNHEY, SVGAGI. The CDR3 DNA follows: TGTGCCAGCAGTTACTCGAGCGAGGGATTGAACTACGAGCAGTACTTC. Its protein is CASSYSSEGLNYEQYF.

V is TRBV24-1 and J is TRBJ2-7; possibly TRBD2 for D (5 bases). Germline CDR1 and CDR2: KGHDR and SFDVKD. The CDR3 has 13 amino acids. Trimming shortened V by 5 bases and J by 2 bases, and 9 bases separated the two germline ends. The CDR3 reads CATSVAGTYEQYF. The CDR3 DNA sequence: TGTGCCACCAGTGTAGCCGGGACCTACGAGCAGTACTTC.

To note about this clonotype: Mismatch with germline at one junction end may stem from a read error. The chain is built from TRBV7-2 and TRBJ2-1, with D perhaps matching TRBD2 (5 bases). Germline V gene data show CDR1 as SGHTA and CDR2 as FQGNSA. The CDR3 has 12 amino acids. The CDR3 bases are TGTGCCAACAGCCTTAGCGCGAATGAGCAGTTCTTC. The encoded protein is CANSLSANEQFF.

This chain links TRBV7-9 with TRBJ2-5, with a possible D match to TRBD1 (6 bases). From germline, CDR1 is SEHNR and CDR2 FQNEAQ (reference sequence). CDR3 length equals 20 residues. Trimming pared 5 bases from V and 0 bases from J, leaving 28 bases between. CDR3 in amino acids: CASSPPLGDKTRGDQETQYF. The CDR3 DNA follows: TGTGCCAGCAGCCCGCCTCTAGGGGACAAAACTCGAGGGGACCAAGAGACCCAGTACTTC.

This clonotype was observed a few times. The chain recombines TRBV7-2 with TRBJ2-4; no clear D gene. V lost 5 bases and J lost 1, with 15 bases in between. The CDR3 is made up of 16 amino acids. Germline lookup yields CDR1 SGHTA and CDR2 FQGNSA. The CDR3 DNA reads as TGTGCCAGCAGCCGACGTGCCGGCATGGCCAAAAACATTCAGTACTTC. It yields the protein CASSRRAGMAKNIQYF. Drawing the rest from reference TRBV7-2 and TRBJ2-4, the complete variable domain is GAGVSQSPSNKVTEKGKDVELRCDPISGHTALYWYRQSLGQGLEFLIYFQGNSAPDKSGLPSDRFSAERTGGSVSTLTIQRTQQEDSAVYLCASSRRAGMAKNIQYFGAGTRLSVL.

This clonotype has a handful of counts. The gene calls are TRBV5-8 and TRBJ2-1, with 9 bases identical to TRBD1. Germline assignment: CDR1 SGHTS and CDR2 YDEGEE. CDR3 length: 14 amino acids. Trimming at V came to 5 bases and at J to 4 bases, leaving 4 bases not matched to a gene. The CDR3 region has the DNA TGTGCCAGCAGTTCCGGACAGGGGTACAATGAGCAGTTCTTC. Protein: CASSSGQGYNEQFF.

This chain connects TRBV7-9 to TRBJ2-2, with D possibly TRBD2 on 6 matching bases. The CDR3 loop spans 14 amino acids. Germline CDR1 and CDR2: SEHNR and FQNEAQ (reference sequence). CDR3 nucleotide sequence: TGTGCTGAGACGGGGGACCTGAACACCGGGGAGCTGTTTTTT. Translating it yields CAETGDLNTGELFF. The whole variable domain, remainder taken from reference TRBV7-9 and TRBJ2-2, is DTGVSQNPRHKITKRGQNVTFRCDPISEHNRLYWYRQTLGQGPEFLTYFQNEAQLEKSRLLSDRFSAERPKGSFSTLEIQRTEQGDSAMYLCAETGDLNTGELFFGEGSRLTVL.

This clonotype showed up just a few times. The CDR3 DNA follows: TGCAGTGCTAGAGATGGAATTGAGCAGTTCTTC. Translating gives CSARDGIEQFF. V and J are TRBV20-1 and TRBJ2-1; the D is unclear. The V and J ends lost 0 bases and 9 bases respectively, with 6 bases between them. The germline CDR1 and CDR2 sequences are DFQATT and SNEGSKA (reference sequence). The CDR3 runs 11 residues.

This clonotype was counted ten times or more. This CDR3 reads CSARAGTNYEQYF. CDR3 sequence (DNA): TGCAGTGCCCGGGCAGGCACTAACTACGAGCAGTACTTC. This rearrangement joins TRBV20-1 to TRBJ2-7; no clear D. The V gene's germline CDR1 is DFQATT and CDR2 SNEGSKA (reference sequence). The V end lost 6 bases, the J end lost 3 bases, and 15 bases lay between the germline ends. The CDR3 loop spans 13 amino acids.